This T cell receptor beta chain was found in a study of early T cells in non-severe SARS-CoV-2 infection. The wider study: Chains were not paired, and sequencing was done on bulk RNA from unsorted whole blood. Study observations and caveats: Clonotype matching in VDJdb favored anti-spike CD8 responses and did not capture private and CD4 specificities.

Of note for this clonotype: Antigen unknown.

As part of library construction, unique molecular identifiers were attached to individual cDNA molecules. TCRdb used MiXCR to reprocess the 5' RACE reads, holding one entry per CDR3 protein. This sample has tens of thousands of distinct CDR3 sequences, with around 13% found just once. Trimming took 5 bases from V and 9 from J, leaving 20 bases between them. This CDR3 is built from 14 residues. Looked up from germline, CDR1 is SEHNR and CDR2 is FQNEAQ (reference sequence). This clonotype originated in an adult who was a healthcare worker with PCR-confirmed SARS-CoV-2 infection or an uninfected control (not recorded which). Sequenced input: whole blood. The chain has TRBV7-9 and TRBJ2-7; D tentatively fits TRBD1 or TRBD2 (6 bases each). CDR3 sequence reads: CASSPSGRGRRQYF. The CDR3 DNA follows: TGTGCCAGCAGCCCCAGTGGAAGGGGGAGGAGGCAGTACTTC. Combining the CDR3 with reference TRBV7-9 and TRBJ2-7 gives the whole variable domain DTGVSQNPRHKITKRGQNVTFRCDPISEHNRLYWYRQTLGQGPEFLTYFQNEAQLEKSRLLSDRFSAERPKGSFSTLEIQRTEQGDSAMYLCASSPSGRGRRQYFGPGTRLTVT.